This entry concerns a single TCR beta chain. Its antigen is not yet known. Base-call qualities are not available, and no considerably larger clone is one nucleotide away. Each collaborating institution followed its own protocols to collect whole blood in K2EDTA tubes. For TCRbeta analysis, collaborators shipped samples as frozen whole blood, isolated PBMCs, or DNA extracted from either of those sample types. Reading from cysteine to phenylalanine, the CDR3 counts 16 amino acids. Only CDR3 DNA is held: 48 bases, read in frame from base 1. CDR1 and CDR2, looked up from the germline V gene, are LGHNA and YNFKEQ. Trimming at the junction amounts to 0 bases on V and 3 bases on J, and the germline ends lie 14 bases apart. The data are from a study of blood T cell repertoires in COVID-19 (dated by TCRdb to 2018 to 2021). The study in broad terms: The collaborator samples originated in the United States, Italy and Spain and spanned the acute and convalescent phases of COVID-19. The repertoires were made available in a free public database intended to serve as a resource for research on the immune response to SARS-CoV-2. The dataset comprised deeply sampled blood TCRbeta repertoires from subjects exposed to, actively infected with, or recovered from COVID-19. Where HLA class I and class II types were available, the types were taken from metadata supplied by the sample provider, not from assay-based typing. The material from the prospective study consisted of cDNA or gDNA derived from T cells, B-cell-depleted T cells, or PBMCs. A de-identified subject ID, COVID-19 status, age in years and sex were almost always included in the sample metadata. The samples were drawn from two sources: the first 160 participants of the ongoing ImmuneRACE study, and about 1,300 subjects contributed by 6 global collaborators. On the study overall, not on this receptor specifically: Clinical and demographic metadata were provided uncurated, with the amount varying by source and participant.

TCRbeta CDR3 regions were amplified from genomic DNA by means of the immunoSEQ Assay, a bias-controlled multiplex PCR. In the source study's methods: The number of nucleated cells in each sample was estimated by amplification of reference gene primers within the assay. Sequence reads were collapsed and filtered to measure the absolute abundance of every unique TCRbeta CDR3 rearrangement. For each sample, productive Simpson clonality was calculated as the square root of Simpson's diversity index across productive rearrangements. Entries here come from immuneACCESS through TCRdb and include only in-frame sequences with V and J called. Some clones fail to appear in such tables; in the studies checked, an unresolved V gene covers under half of the shortfall, and the cause of the remainder is unknown. Clone size and the V and J calls come from that table; the DNA yielded D and trimming. The sample data list under 200,000 clones, and roughly 90% of these were observed just once. Together, the top ten hold about 0.54% of the sample.

The chain is made from TRBV4-2 and TRBJ1-1; perhaps TRBD1 is the D gene, with 6 bases matching. The receptor was derived from a man aged 50 or older with acute or convalescent COVID-19. Sequencing was performed on peripheral blood. The nucleotides are TGTGCCAGCAGCCAAGATGGCGGGGGGCAGGACACTGAAGCTTTCTTT. Its translation is CASSQDGGGQDTEAFF.